This T cell receptor beta chain emerged from a study of blood T cell repertoires in COVID-19. Study-wide background: The analysed material was cDNA or gDNA that came from T cells, B-cell-depleted T cells, or PBMCs.

Per the germline V gene, CDR1 is MNHEY and CDR2 is SVGAGI. The CDR3 has 14 amino acids. The V end lost 2 bases, the J end lost 0 bases, and 7 bases lay between the germline ends. Per the authors' pipeline: Counts of nucleated cells, estimated from reference gene primer amplification, were obtained. Measured with immunoSEQ multiplex PCR; TCRdb has only the in-frame clones, and not every one. The DNA gave D and trimming, while V, J and clone size come from that table. The table lists around 700,000 clones, 75% to 90% of them singletons. The chain couples TRBV6-5 to TRBJ1-2, with a tentative D call TRBD1 (5 bases). The receptor's source is a woman aged 18 to 35 with acute or convalescent COVID-19. The specimen sequenced was peripheral blood. The CDR3 sequence: CASSYGAPNYGYTF. The CDR3, as DNA: TGTGCCAGCAGTTACGGGGCACCTAACTATGGCTACACCTTC.